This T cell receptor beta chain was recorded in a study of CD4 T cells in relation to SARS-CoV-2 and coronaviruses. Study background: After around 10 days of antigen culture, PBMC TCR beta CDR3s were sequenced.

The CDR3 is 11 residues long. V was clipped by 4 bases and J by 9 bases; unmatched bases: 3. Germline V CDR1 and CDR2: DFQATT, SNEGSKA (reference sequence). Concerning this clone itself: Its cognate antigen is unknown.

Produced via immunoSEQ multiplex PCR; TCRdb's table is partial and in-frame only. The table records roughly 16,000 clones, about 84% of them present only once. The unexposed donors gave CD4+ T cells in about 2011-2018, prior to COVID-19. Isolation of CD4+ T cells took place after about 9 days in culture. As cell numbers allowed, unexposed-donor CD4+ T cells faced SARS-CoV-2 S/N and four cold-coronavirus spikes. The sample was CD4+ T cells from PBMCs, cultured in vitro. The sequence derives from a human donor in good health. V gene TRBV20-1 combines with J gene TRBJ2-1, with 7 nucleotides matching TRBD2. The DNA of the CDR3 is TGCAGTGCTACCCGGGAGGTTGAGCAGTTCTTC. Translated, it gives CSATREVEQFF.